Presented here are 18 T cell receptor beta chains from one specimen sequenced in a study of Graves' ophthalmopathy and Graves' hyperthyroidism. Beta-chain TCR CDR3 regions were amplified from RNA transcripts. Second-round multiplex PCR came after first-round RT-PCR with HTBI primers. TCRdb reanalysed the multiplex PCR reads using MiXCR and keeps one entry per CDR3 protein. Of 340,000 or so distinct CDR3 sequences in the sample, about 17% are singletons; the top ten hold roughly 12%. Specimen: peripheral blood. These receptor sequences come from an adult man with Graves' ophthalmopathy.

This clonotype was detected ten times or more. V is TRBV20-1 and J is TRBJ2-5, with no clear D. In germline, CDR1 is DFQATT, CDR2 SNEGSKA (reference sequence). The CDR3 totals 10 residues. Trimming took 3 bases from V and 5 from J, leaving 4 bases between them. Here the CDR3 DNA reads TGCAGTGCTAGTTTGGAGACCCAGTACTTC. Protein sequence: CSASLETQYF.

There are many counts of this clonotype. The chain recombines TRBV7-2 with TRBJ2-5, with TRBD2 identical over 10 bases. From germline, CDR1 is SGHTA and CDR2 FQGNSA. V lost 0 bases and J lost 1; bases outside the gene matches: 5. The CDR3 is made up of 17 amino acids. The CDR3, as DNA: TGTGCCAGCAGCTTAGCGTCTAGCGGGGGAGGCCAAGAGACCCAGTACTTC. Its protein is CASSLASSGGGQETQYF.

This clonotype has ten or more counts. The V and J genes are TRBV29-1 and TRBJ2-5; 16 bases agree with TRBD2. Germline V gene lookup returns CDR1 SQVTM and CDR2 ANQGSEA. V was pared by 6 bases and J by 5 bases, with 9 bases of the junction left unmatched. This CDR3 is 16 amino acids long. The DNA of the CDR3 is TGCAGCGTCCCGGGACTAGCGGGAGGGCGGAGCGAGACCCAGTACTTC. Translated: CSVPGLAGGRSETQYF.

The sample holds many counts of this clonotype. The chain joins TRBV6-5 to TRBJ1-1, with 9 bases identical to TRBD1. With V trimmed by 6 bases and J by 1 base, 3 bases remained unmatched. The germline CDR1 and CDR2 sequences are MNHEY and SVGAGI. CDR3 size: 14 residues. CDR3 sequence reads: CASSRTGANTEAFF. DNA of the CDR3: TGTGCCAGCAGCAGGACAGGGGCGAACACTGAAGCTTTCTTT.

This clonotype appeared many times. The rearrangement uses TRBV12-3 or TRBV12-4 and TRBJ2-5, with 7 nucleotides matching TRBD1. The CDR3 loop spans 13 amino acids. With 4 bases clipped from V and 4 bases from J, the junction kept 3 bases outside the gene matches. CDR3 in DNA: TGTGCCAGCAGTTCGGGACAGCGAGAGACCCAGTACTTC. This translates into CASSSGQRETQYF.

This clonotype was observed at least ten times. The rearrangement joins TRBV4-2 to TRBJ1-2; a possible D gene is TRBD1 (5 bases). The CDR3 sequence is 13 residues long. Germline V gene sequence: CDR1 LGHNA, CDR2 YNFKEQ. Trimming stripped 2 bases from V and 6 bases from J, with 10 bases between. CDR3 DNA sequence: TGTGCCAGCAGCCAAACGGGGCTGGATGGCTACACCTTC. Encoded protein: CASSQTGLDGYTF.

This clonotype has at least ten counts. The CDR3 protein is CSATPVSQETQYF. CDR3 DNA sequence: TGCAGTGCTACCCCGGTTAGCCAAGAGACCCAGTACTTC. The rearrangement joins TRBV20-1 to TRBJ2-5; D is ambiguous. V dropped 4 bases and J dropped 1 base, with 10 bases sitting between them. This CDR3 is built from 13 residues. CDR1 and CDR2 (germline): DFQATT, SNEGSKA (reference sequence).

The rearrangement uses TRBV12-3 or TRBV12-4 and TRBJ1-3; D ambiguous. The CDR3 runs 15 residues. V was cut by 2 bases and J by 4 bases, with 12 bases left in between. The CDR3 nucleotides are TGTGCCAGCAGTTTACGGATTGATCCCGGAAACACCATATATTTT. Encoded protein: CASSLRIDPGNTIYF.

Many counts were recorded for this clonotype. The CDR3 region has the DNA TGTGCCAGCAGCCCAGGGACTTCGCCACCACCGTACCAAGAGACCCAGTACTTC. It codes for CASSPGTSPPPYQETQYF. The chain uses TRBV3-1 and TRBJ2-5, with D tentatively TRBD2 (6 bases). V was shortened by 4 bases and J by 0 bases, with 21 bases between the two germline ends. The germline gives CDR1 LGHDT, CDR2 YNNKEL (reference sequence). The CDR3 has 18 amino acids.

This clonotype has ten or more counts. The chain joins TRBV6-5 to TRBJ1-2; 10 positions agree with TRBD1. Germline lookup yields CDR1 MNHEY and CDR2 SVGAGI. J was trimmed by 2 bases and V by 0 bases; bases with no gene match: 3. The CDR3 length is 16 residues. CDR3 in amino acids: CASSYSTGGQNYGYTF. The CDR3 coding sequence is TGTGCCAGCAGTTACTCGACAGGGGGCCAAAACTATGGCTACACCTTC.

This clonotype was found many times. The chain couples TRBV5-6 to TRBJ2-7; D remains ambiguous. In germline, CDR1 is SGHDT, CDR2 YYEEEE. Trimming took off 4 bases at V and 4 bases at J, with 15 bases between the two ends. CDR3 size: 14 residues. Written as DNA, the CDR3 is TGTGCCAGCAGCCCGCCCGGGCCATCGTACGAGCAGTACTTC. Protein: CASSPPGPSYEQYF.

This clonotype has a count of ten or more. V gene TRBV6-1 combines with J gene TRBJ1-1; possibly TRBD1 for D (6 bases). V was clipped by 2 bases and J by 5 bases, with 12 bases between them. The germline gives CDR1 MNHNS, CDR2 SASEGT. This CDR3 is 14 amino acids long. CDR3 DNA sequence: TGTGCCAGCAGTGAAATACAGGGATGGACTGAAGCTTTCTTT. This codes for CASSEIQGWTEAFF.

The chain is built from TRBV11-2 and TRBJ1-1, with TRBD1 matching 8 bases. Germline lookup yields CDR1 SGHAT and CDR2 FQNNGV. V shed 4 bases and J 2 bases; nucleotides not matched to a gene: 6. This CDR3 has 15 residues. CDR3 region: CASSWRTGPNTEAFF. The DNA of the CDR3 is TGTGCCAGCAGCTGGCGGACAGGGCCTAACACTGAAGCTTTCTTT.

This clonotype was counted at least ten times. The rearrangement uses TRBV24-1 and TRBJ2-7, with 7 nucleotides matching TRBD1. The ends lost 10 bases at V and 3 bases at J; junction bases unmatched: 8. The CDR3 runs to 13 residues. Germline V lookup: CDR1 KGHDR, CDR2 SFDVKD. The CDR3 DNA follows: TGTGCCACGAGTCCGGGACAGTTCTACGAGCAGTACTTC. Its protein is CATSPGQFYEQYF.

In this sample, this clonotype turned up many times. This chain joins TRBV28 and TRBJ1-1; D not certain. From germline, CDR1 is MDHEN and CDR2 SYDVKM. V was pared by 1 base and J by 9 bases, with 9 bases between. The CDR3 extends over 12 amino acids. This CDR3 is CASSLLGIKAFF. The CDR3 DNA is TGTGCCAGCAGTTTATTAGGGATTAAAGCTTTCTTT.

This clonotype occurred many times. A much more abundant neighbour one base away suggests this may be a read error. The rearrangement joins TRBV6-2 or TRBV6-3 to TRBJ1-1; a weak D match, TRBD1 (5 bases). The ends were cut back, 7 bases at V and 1 base at J, with 10 bases in the middle. This CDR3 region has 13 residues. Germline V gene data show CDR1 as MNHEY and CDR2 as SVGEGT. The CDR3: CASTNGGNTEAFF. The CDR3 DNA follows: TGTGCCAGCACCAACGGGGGGAACACTGAAGCTTTCTTT.

This clonotype was picked up many times. The chain uses TRBV25-1 and TRBJ1-2; D not certain. The V end lost 2 bases, the J end lost 0 bases, and 16 bases lay between the germline ends. This CDR3 is 17 amino acids long. Germline values: CDR1 MGHDK, CDR2 SYGVNS. The CDR3 region is CASSETRASRANYGYTF. CDR3 nucleotides: TGTGCCAGCAGTGAAACTCGTGCCAGTAGAGCTAACTATGGCTACACCTTC.

This clonotype has at least ten counts. The chain couples TRBV7-9 to TRBJ1-1; unclear D gene. V shed 5 bases and J shed 13 bases, with 29 bases lying between them. Germline-derived CDR1 and CDR2 are SEHNR and FQNEAQ (reference sequence). The CDR3 runs to 16 residues. The DNA for the CDR3 is TGTGCCAGCAGCGTACCCGACGGGGTGAATGAGTTCTCCCTTTTCTTT. This encodes CASSVPDGVNEFSLFF. The full variable domain, in which reference TRBV7-9 and TRBJ1-1 provide the parts outside the CDR3, is DTGVSQNPRHKITKRGQNVTFRCDPISEHNRLYWYRQTLGQGPEFLTYFQNEAQLEKSRLLSDRFSAERPKGSFSTLEIQRTEQGDSAMYLCASSVPDGVNEFSLFFGQGTRLTVV.